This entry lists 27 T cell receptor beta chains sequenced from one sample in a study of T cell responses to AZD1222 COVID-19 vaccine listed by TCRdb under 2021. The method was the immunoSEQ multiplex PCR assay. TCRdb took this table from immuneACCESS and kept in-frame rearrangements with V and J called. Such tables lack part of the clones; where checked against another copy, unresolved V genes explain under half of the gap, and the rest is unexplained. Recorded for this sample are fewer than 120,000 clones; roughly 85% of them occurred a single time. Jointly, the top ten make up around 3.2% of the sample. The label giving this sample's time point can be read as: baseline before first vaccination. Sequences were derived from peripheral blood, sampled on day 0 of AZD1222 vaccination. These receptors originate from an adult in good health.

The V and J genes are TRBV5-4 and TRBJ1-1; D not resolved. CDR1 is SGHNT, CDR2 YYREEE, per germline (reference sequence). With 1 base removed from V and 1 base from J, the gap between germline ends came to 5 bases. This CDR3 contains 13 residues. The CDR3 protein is CASSLMANTEAFF. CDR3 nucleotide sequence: TGTGCCAGCAGCTTGATGGCGAACACTGAAGCTTTCTTT. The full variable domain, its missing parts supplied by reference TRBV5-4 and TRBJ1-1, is ETGVTQSPTHLIKTRGQQVTLRCSSQSGHNTVSWYQQALGQGPQFIFQYYREEENGRGNFPPRFSGLQFPNYSSELNVNALELDDSALYLCASSLMANTEAFFGQGTRLTVV.

CDR3 loop: CASSVGQGALKRGNTEAFF. CDR3 in DNA: TGTGCCAGTAGTGTGGGACAGGGGGCTTTGAAGCGAGGGAACACTGAAGCTTTCTTT. The chain employs TRBV19 and TRBJ1-1; 12 bases fit TRBD1. This CDR3 spans 19 amino acids. Trimming cost V 5 bases and J 1 base; bases outside gene matches: 14. Germline V gene lookup returns CDR1 LNHDA and CDR2 SQIVND (reference sequence).

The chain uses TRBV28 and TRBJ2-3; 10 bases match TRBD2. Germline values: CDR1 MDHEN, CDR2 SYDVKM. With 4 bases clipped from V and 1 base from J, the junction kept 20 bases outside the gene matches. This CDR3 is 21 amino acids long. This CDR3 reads CASSSRPGKAGGFFGTDTQYF. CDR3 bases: TGTGCCAGCAGTTCTCGGCCGGGTAAAGCGGGAGGGTTTTTCGGCACAGATACGCAGTATTTT.

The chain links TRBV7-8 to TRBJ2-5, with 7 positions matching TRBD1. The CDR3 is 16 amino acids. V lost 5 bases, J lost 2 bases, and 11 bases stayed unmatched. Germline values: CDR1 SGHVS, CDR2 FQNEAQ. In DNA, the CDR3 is TGTGCCAGCAGCGGGCGGACAGGATTCTTACAAGAGACCCAGTACTTC. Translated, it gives CASSGRTGFLQETQYF.

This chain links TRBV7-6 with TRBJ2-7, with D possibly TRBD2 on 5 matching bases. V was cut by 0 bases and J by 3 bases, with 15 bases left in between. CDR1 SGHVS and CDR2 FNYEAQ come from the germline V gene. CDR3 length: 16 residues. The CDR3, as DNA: TGTGCCAGCAGCTTAGCGCAAATTGGGAGCGGCTACGAGCAGTACTTC. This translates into CASSLAQIGSGYEQYF.

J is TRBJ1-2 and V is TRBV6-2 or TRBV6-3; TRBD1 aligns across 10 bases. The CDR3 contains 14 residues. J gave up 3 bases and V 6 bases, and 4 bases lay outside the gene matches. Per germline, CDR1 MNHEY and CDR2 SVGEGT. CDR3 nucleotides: TGTGCCAGCAGCCGAGGGACAGGGGACTATGGCTACACCTTC. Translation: CASSRGTGDYGYTF.

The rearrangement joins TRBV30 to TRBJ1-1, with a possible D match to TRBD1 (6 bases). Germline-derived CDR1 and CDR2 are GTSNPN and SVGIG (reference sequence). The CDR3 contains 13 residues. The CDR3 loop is CAAGEGLSTEAFF. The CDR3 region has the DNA TGTGCTGCAGGGGAGGGCCTGAGCACTGAAGCTTTCTTT.

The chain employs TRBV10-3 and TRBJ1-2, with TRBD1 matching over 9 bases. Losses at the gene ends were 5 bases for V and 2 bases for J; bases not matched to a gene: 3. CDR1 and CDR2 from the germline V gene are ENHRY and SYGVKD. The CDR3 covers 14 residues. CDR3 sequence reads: CAISPGTGNYGYTF. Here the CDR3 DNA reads TGTGCCATCAGTCCCGGGACAGGGAACTATGGCTACACCTTC.

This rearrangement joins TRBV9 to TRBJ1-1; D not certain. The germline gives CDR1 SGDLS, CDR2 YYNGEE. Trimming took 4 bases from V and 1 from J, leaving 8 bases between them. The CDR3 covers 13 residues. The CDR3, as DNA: TGTGCCAGCAGCTATAGTGGGAACACTGAAGCTTTCTTT. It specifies CASSYSGNTEAFF.

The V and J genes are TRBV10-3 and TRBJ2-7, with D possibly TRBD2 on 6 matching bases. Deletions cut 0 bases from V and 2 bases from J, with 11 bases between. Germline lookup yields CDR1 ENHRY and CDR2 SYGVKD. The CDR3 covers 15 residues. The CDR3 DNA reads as TGTGCCATCAGTGAGTCTGGCGGGACGGCCTACGAGCAGTACTTC. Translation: CAISESGGTAYEQYF.

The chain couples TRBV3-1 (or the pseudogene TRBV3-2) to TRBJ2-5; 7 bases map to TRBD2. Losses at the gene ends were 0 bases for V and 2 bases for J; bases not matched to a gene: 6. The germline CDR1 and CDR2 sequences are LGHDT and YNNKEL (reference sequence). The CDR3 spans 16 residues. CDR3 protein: CASSQDLLAVQETQYF. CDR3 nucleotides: TGTGCCAGCAGCCAAGACCTCCTAGCGGTACAAGAGACCCAGTACTTC.

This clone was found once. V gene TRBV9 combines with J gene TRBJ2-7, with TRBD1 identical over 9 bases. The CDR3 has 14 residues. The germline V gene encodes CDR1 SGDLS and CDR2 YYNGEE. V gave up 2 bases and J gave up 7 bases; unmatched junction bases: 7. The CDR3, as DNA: TGTGCCAGCAGCGTCCAGGACAGGGGAGGAGAGCAGTACTTC. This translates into CASSVQDRGGEQYF.

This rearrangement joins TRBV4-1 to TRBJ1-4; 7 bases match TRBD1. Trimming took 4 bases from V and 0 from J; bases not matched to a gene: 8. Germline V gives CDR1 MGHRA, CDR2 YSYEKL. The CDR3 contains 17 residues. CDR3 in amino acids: CASSRTGALATNEKLFF. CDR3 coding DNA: TGCGCCAGCAGCCGTACAGGGGCTCTTGCAACTAATGAAAAACTGTTTTTT.

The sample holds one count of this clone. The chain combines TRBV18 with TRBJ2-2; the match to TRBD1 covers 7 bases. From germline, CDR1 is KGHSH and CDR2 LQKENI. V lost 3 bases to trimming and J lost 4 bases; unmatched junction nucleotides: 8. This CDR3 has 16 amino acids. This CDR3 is CASSPRQGVSTGELFF. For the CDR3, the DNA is TGTGCCAGCTCACCCCGACAGGGAGTCAGCACCGGGGAGCTGTTTTTT.

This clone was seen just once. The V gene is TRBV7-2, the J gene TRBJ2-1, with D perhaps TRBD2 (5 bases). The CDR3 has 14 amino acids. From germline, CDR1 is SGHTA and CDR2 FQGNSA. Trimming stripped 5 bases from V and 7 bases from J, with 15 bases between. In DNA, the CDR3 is TGTGCCAGCAGCCGCTTTGGGAGAGAGAATGAGCAGTTCTTC. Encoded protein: CASSRFGRENEQFF. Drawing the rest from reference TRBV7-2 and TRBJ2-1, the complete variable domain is GAGVSQSPSNKVTEKGKDVELRCDPISGHTALYWYRQSLGQGLEFLIYFQGNSAPDKSGLPSDRFSAERTGGSVSTLTIQRTQQEDSAVYLCASSRFGRENEQFFGPGTRLTVL.

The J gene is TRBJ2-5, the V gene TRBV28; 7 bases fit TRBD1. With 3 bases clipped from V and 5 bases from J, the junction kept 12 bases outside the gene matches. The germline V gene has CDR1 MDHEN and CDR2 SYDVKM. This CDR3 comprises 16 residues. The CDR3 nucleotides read TGTGCCAGCAGTTTTCCGGGTTGGACAGGTCGGGAGACCCAGTACTTC. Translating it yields CASSFPGWTGRETQYF.

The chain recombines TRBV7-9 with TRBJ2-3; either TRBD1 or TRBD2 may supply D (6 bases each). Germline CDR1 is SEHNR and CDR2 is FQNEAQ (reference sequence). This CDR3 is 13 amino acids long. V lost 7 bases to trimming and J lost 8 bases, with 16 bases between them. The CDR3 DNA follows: TGTGCCAGCACCGGGACATGGGGAGGTACGCAGTATTTT. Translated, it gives CASTGTWGGTQYF.

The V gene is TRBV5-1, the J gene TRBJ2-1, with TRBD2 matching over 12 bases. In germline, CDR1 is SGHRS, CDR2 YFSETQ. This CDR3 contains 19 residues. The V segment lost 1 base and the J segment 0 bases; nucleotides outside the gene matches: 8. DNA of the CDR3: TGCGCCAGCAGCTTGACAGGACTAGCGGGACCCAGCTCCTACAATGAGCAGTTCTTC. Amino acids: CASSLTGLAGPSSYNEQFF. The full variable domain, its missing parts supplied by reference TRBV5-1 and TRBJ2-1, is KAGVTQTPRYLIKTRGQQVTLSCSPISGHRSVSWYQQTPGQGLQFLFEYFSETQRNKGNFPGRFSGRQFSNSRSEMNVSTLELGDSALYLCASSLTGLAGPSSYNEQFFGPGTRLTVL.

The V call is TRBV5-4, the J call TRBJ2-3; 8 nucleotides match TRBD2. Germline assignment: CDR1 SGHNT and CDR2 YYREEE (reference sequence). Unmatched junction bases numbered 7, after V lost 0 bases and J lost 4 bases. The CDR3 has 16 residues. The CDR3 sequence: CASSLAGGVLADTQYF. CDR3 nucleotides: TGTGCCAGCAGCTTGGCGGGGGGGGTTCTCGCAGATACGCAGTATTTT. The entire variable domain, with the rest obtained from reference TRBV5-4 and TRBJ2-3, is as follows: ETGVTQSPTHLIKTRGQQVTLRCSSQSGHNTVSWYQQALGQGPQFIFQYYREEENGRGNFPPRFSGLQFPNYSSELNVNALELDDSALYLCASSLAGGVLADTQYFGPGTRLTVL.

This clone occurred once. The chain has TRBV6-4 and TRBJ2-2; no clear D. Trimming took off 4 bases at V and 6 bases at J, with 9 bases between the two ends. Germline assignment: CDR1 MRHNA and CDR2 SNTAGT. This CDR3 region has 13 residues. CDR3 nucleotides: TGTGCCAGCAGTGGTTCTAGGGCCGGGGAGCTGTTTTTT. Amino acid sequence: CASSGSRAGELFF.

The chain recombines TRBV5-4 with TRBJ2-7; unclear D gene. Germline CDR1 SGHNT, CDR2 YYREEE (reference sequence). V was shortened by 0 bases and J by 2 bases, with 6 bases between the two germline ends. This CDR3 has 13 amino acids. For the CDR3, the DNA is TGTGCCAGCAGCTTGGACACTACCTACGAGCAGTACTTC. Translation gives CASSLDTTYEQYF.

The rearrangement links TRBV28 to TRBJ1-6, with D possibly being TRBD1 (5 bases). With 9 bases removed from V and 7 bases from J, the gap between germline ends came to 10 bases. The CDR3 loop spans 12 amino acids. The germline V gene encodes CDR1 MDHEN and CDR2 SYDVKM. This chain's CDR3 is CASCGGNSPLHF. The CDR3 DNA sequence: TGTGCCAGTTGTGGGGGGAATTCACCCCTCCACTTT.

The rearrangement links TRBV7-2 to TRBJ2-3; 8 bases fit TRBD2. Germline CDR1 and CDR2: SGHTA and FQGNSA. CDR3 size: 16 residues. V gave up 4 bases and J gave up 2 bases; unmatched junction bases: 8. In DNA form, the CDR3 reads TGTGCCAGCAGCTCCGGGACTAGGAGAGTCACAGATACGCAGTATTTT. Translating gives CASSSGTRRVTDTQYF. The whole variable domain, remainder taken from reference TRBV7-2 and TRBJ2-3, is GAGVSQSPSNKVTEKGKDVELRCDPISGHTALYWYRQSLGQGLEFLIYFQGNSAPDKSGLPSDRFSAERTGGSVSTLTIQRTQQEDSAVYLCASSSGTRRVTDTQYFGPGTRLTVL.

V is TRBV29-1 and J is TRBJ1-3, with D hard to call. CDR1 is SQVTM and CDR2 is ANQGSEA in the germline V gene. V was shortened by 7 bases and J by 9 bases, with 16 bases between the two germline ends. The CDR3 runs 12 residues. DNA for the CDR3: TGCAGCGCTTCTACTAGTGGGAGCACCATATATTTT. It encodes CSASTSGSTIYF.

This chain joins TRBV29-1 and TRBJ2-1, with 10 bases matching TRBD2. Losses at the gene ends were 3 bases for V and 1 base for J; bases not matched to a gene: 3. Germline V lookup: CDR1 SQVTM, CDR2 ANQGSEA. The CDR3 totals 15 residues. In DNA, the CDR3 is TGCAGCGTTGATCCACTAGCGGGGTCCTACAATGAGCAGTTCTTC. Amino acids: CSVDPLAGSYNEQFF.

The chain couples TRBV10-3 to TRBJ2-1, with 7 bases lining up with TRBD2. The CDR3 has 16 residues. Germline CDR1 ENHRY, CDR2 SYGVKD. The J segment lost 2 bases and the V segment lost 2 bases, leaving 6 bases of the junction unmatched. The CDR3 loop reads CAISEGNGGTYNEQFF. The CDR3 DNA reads TGTGCCATCAGTGAGGGAAACGGGGGGACCTACAATGAGCAGTTCTTC.

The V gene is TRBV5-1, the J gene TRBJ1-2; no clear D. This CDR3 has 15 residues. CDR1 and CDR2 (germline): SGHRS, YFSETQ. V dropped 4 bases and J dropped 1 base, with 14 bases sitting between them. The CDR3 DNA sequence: TGCGCCAGCAGCGCCAGGACTGACTTTAACTATGGCTACACCTTC. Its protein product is CASSARTDFNYGYTF.